The 23 T cell receptor beta chains in this list originate from one sample, sequenced in a study of CD8+CD57+ T cells in acquired aplastic anemia. Profiling that covered TCR beta VDJ and CDR3 relied on genomic DNA as its template. TCRdb fed the reads into MiXCR, producing one record per CDR3 protein. The sample has hundreds of thousands of distinct CDR3 sequences, 55% to 60% seen once. Sequencing was carried out using sorted CD4+, CD8+, or CD8+CD57+ T cells (not recorded which) from PBMCs. These receptors were taken from a human donor with severe aplastic anemia or a healthy control (not recorded which).

This chain connects TRBV7-2 to TRBJ1-1; D remains unclear. Trimming took off 5 bases at V and 5 bases at J, with 9 bases between the two ends. CDR1 and CDR2 from the germline V gene are SGHTA and FQGNSA. The CDR3 covers 12 residues. This chain's CDR3 is CASSPDVTEAFF. CDR3 DNA sequence: TGTGCCAGCAGCCCCGATGTGACTGAAGCTTTCTTT. Full variable domain (remainder filled in from reference TRBV7-2 and TRBJ1-1): GAGVSQSPSNKVTEKGKDVELRCDPISGHTALYWYRQSLGQGLEFLIYFQGNSAPDKSGLPSDRFSAERTGGSVSTLTIQRTQQEDSAVYLCASSPDVTEAFFGQGTRLTVV.

With regard to this clonotype: Since a much larger clone is just one base distant, this may be a read error. CDR3 sequence reads: CASSLRGLSISEAFF. The DNA for the CDR3 is TGTGCCAGCAGTTTGAGGGGTTTGTCTATCTCTGAAGCTTTCTTT. The chain is built from TRBV7-3 and TRBJ1-1; D is possibly TRBD1 (5 bases). Germline CDR1 SGHTA, CDR2 FQGTGA. This CDR3 region has 15 residues. V shed 6 bases and J shed 6 bases, with 20 bases lying between them.

The chain has TRBV7-2 and TRBJ2-3; D might be TRBD2 (6 bases). Germline V CDR1 and CDR2: SGHTA, FQGNSA. Trimming took 3 bases from V and 4 from J, leaving 11 bases between them. The CDR3 totals 14 residues. CDR3 in amino acids: CASSFVSGADTQYF. Here the CDR3 DNA reads TGTGCCAGCAGCTTCGTATCGGGGGCAGATACGCAGTATTTT. Full variable domain (rest looked up from reference TRBV7-2 and TRBJ2-3): GAGVSQSPSNKVTEKGKDVELRCDPISGHTALYWYRQSLGQGLEFLIYFQGNSAPDKSGLPSDRFSAERTGGSVSTLTIQRTQQEDSAVYLCASSFVSGADTQYFGPGTRLTVL.

Comments on this clonotype: Its ends do not fully match the called genes, so a read error is possible. The chain employs TRBV10-3 and TRBJ2-3; no clear D. This CDR3 spans 15 amino acids. Germline V lookup: CDR1 ENHRY, CDR2 SYGVKD. CDR3 in amino acids: CASSEKEGITDTQYF. The CDR3 DNA sequence: TGTGCCAGCAGTGAGAAAGAAGGGATAACAGATACGCAGTATTTT.

This rearrangement joins TRBV11-2 to TRBJ1-2; a possible D gene is TRBD1 (5 bases). Trimming shortened V by 5 bases and J by 6 bases, and 16 bases separated the two germline ends. Germline CDR1 SGHAT, CDR2 FQNNGV. The CDR3 is 14 residues long. CDR3 protein: CASSQRETEDGYTF. The CDR3 DNA follows: TGTGCCAGCAGCCAACGTGAGACAGAAGATGGCTACACCTTC.

The CDR3 loop reads CASSLTPGTSVSYNEQFF. The CDR3 nucleotides are TGTGCCAGCAGCTTGACCCCCGGGACTTCCGTTTCCTACAATGAGCAGTTCTTC. The chain joins TRBV11-2 to TRBJ2-1, with D tentatively TRBD2 (6 bases). This CDR3 has 18 residues. The V end lost 3 bases, the J end lost 1 base, and 19 bases lay between the germline ends. CDR1 is SGHAT and CDR2 is FQNNGV in the germline V gene.

This clonotype was seen once. The chain couples TRBV7-3 to TRBJ2-3, with D perhaps being TRBD1 or TRBD2 (5 bases each). Looked up from germline, CDR1 is SGHTA and CDR2 is FQGTGA. The CDR3 totals 15 residues. The V gene lost 2 bases and the J gene lost 2 bases, with 11 bases spanning the gap. The DNA of the CDR3 is TGTGCCAGCAGCTTAGTAGTGGGGGTCACAGATACGCAGTATTTT. Translating it yields CASSLVVGVTDTQYF.

This chain joins TRBV11-1 and TRBJ1-4; D gene ambiguous. This CDR3 is 13 amino acids long. Deletions cut 5 bases from V and 5 bases from J, with 9 bases between. Germline-derived CDR1 and CDR2 are SGHAT and FQDESV (reference sequence). As DNA, the CDR3 is TGTGCCAGCAGCGTCGACCGGAATGAAAAACTGTTTTTT. Amino acid sequence: CASSVDRNEKLFF. Filled out from reference TRBV11-1 and TRBJ1-4, the complete variable domain reads EAEVAQSPRYKITEKSQAVAFWCDPISGHATLYWYRQILGQGPELLVQFQDESVVDDSQLPKDRFSAERLKGVDSTLKIQPAELGDSAMYLCASSVDRNEKLFFGSGTQLSVL.

The V call is TRBV20-1, the J call TRBJ2-3; D uncertain. Trimming cost V 6 bases and J 3 bases, with 10 bases left between them. This CDR3 contains 12 residues. The germline V gene has CDR1 DFQATT and CDR2 SNEGSKA (reference sequence). The CDR3 region is CSAHPGTDTQYF. In DNA form, the CDR3 reads TGCAGTGCCCATCCCGGGACAGATACGCAGTATTTT.

This sequence joins TRBV6-5 and TRBJ2-3; 13 bases align to TRBD2. Germline-derived CDR1 and CDR2 are MNHEY and SVGAGI. J was trimmed by 0 bases and V by 2 bases; bases with no gene match: 5. The CDR3 has 18 amino acids. The CDR3 nucleotides read TGTGCCAGCAGTTACGGTCAGACTAGCGGGGGGAGCACAGATACGCAGTATTTT. Translating it yields CASSYGQTSGGSTDTQYF.

As DNA, the CDR3 is TGCAGCACCGGGACTAGCGGGAGTGTTGGCGATGAGCAGTTCTTC. It translates to CSTGTSGSVGDEQFF. The genes are TRBV29-1 and TRBJ2-1; 14 bases align to TRBD2. Germline V gives CDR1 SQVTM, CDR2 ANQGSEA. Unmatched junction bases numbered 11, after V lost 8 bases and J lost 8 bases. This CDR3 contains 15 residues.

In this sample, this clonotype turned up many times. This rearrangement joins TRBV28 to TRBJ2-7; 9 bases fit TRBD1. Germline V gene data show CDR1 as MDHEN and CDR2 as SYDVKM. CDR3 size: 14 residues. V shed 6 bases and J 7 bases; nucleotides not matched to a gene: 10. CDR3 DNA: TGTGCCAGCAGCACTGGACAGGGGATGCAAGAGCAGTACTTC. This encodes CASSTGQGMQEQYF. Based on the CDR3 plus reference TRBV28 and TRBJ2-7, the full variable domain is DVKVTQSSRYLVKRTGEKVFLECVQDMDHENMFWYRQDPGLGLRLIYFSYDVKMKEKGDIPEGYSVSREKKERFSLILESASTNQTSMYLCASSTGQGMQEQYFGPGTRLTVT.

This clonotype was detected many times. CDR3 amino acids: CASSLGGRGTEAFF. The CDR3 nucleotides are TGTGCCAGCAGTCTAGGGGGCAGAGGCACTGAAGCTTTCTTT. The chain recombines TRBV11-3 with TRBJ1-1, with 7 bases that match TRBD1. V lost 6 bases to trimming and J lost 4 bases; unmatched junction nucleotides: 8. There are 14 residues in the CDR3. The germline V gene encodes CDR1 SGHNT and CDR2 YENEEA.

V gene TRBV7-3 combines with J gene TRBJ1-2; 7 bases agree with TRBD1. With V trimmed by 5 bases and J by 6 bases, 6 bases remained unmatched. Germline loops: CDR1 SGHTA, CDR2 FQGTGA. The CDR3 length is 13 residues. The CDR3 coding sequence is TGTGCCAGCAGCCCTACGGGACAGAATGGCTACACCTTC. Residues: CASSPTGQNGYTF.

The CDR3 DNA is TGCAGCGTTGAGGCCGACAGGGGTCCGTTGGAGACCCAGTACTTC. Translating it yields CSVEADRGPLETQYF. This chain uses TRBV29-1 with TRBJ2-5; TRBD1 matches 8 bases. With 3 bases clipped from V and 5 bases from J, the junction kept 11 bases outside the gene matches. CDR1 is SQVTM and CDR2 is ANQGSEA in the germline V gene. The CDR3 loop spans 15 amino acids.

This clonotype was observed at least ten times. CDR3 nucleotides: TGTGCCGGACAAATTTCTGGGGCCAACGTCCTGACTTTC. Its translation is CAGQISGANVLTF. This chain joins TRBV6-2 or TRBV6-3 and TRBJ2-6, with D possibly matching TRBD1 (5 bases). Trimming removed 11 bases at V and 1 base at J, with 9 bases between. The CDR3 is 13 residues long. Germline assignment: CDR1 MNHEY and CDR2 SVGEGT.

This clonotype was seen at least ten times. The rearrangement uses TRBV19 and TRBJ1-5; D unclear. Germline loops: CDR1 LNHDA, CDR2 SQIVND (reference sequence). This CDR3 is 16 amino acids long. V was trimmed by 3 bases and J by 1 base, leaving 13 bases between them. CDR3 amino acids: CASSIIVPRSNQPQHF. CDR3 DNA sequence: TGTGCCAGTAGTATTATTGTCCCGAGGAGCAATCAGCCCCAGCATTTT.

As for this clonotype: One junction end disagrees with the germline gene, perhaps due to a read error. The chain uses TRBV15 and TRBJ2-7; no firm D call. The CDR3 consists of 12 residues. The germline V gene encodes CDR1 LNHNV and CDR2 YYDKDF (reference sequence). CDR3 amino acids: CATGRVGYEQYF. The CDR3 coding sequence is TGTGCCACCGGCAGAGTAGGGTACGAGCAGTACTTC.

The sample holds a few counts of this clonotype. The chain combines TRBV20-1 with TRBJ2-7; D remains unclear. Germline lookup yields CDR1 DFQATT and CDR2 SNEGSKA (reference sequence). V lost 1 base and J lost 3, with 7 bases in between. The CDR3 has 12 residues. The CDR3, as DNA: TGCAGTGCTAGAGCATACAGCTACGAGCAGTACTTC. This sequence encodes CSARAYSYEQYF.

The chain carries TRBV14 and TRBJ2-5; 14 bases match TRBD2. This CDR3 has 19 residues. V shed 4 bases and J 5 bases; nucleotides not matched to a gene: 15. Germline V gene data show CDR1 as SGHDN and CDR2 as FVKESK. The CDR3 bases are TGTGCCAGCAGCCGCTACGGGACTAGCGGGAGTCCTCTGGTGGAGACCCAGTACTTC. It encodes CASSRYGTSGSPLVETQYF.

This clonotype was recorded a few times. The chain links TRBV12-3 or TRBV12-4 to TRBJ2-1, with D possibly matching TRBD2 (5 bases). The V end was cut by 6 bases, the J end by 7 bases, with 22 bases between. This CDR3 has 16 amino acids. The CDR3 reads CASSQSNSEEGNEQFF. The CDR3 DNA is TGTGCCAGCAGCCAGTCGAATAGCGAAGAAGGGAATGAGCAGTTCTTC.

The chain links TRBV25-1 to TRBJ2-1; either TRBD1 or TRBD2 may fit D (5 bases each). Trimming took off 7 bases at V and 0 bases at J, with 7 bases between the two ends. The CDR3 runs 13 residues. Germline V CDR1 and CDR2: MGHDK, SYGVNS. The DNA for the CDR3 is TGTGCCAGCACAGGGAGCTCCTACAATGAGCAGTTCTTC. Protein: CASTGSSYNEQFF.

Only a few counts were recorded for this clonotype. The V gene is TRBV9, the J gene TRBJ2-3; D is unclear. Germline lookup yields CDR1 SGDLS and CDR2 YYNGEE. V was cut by 4 bases and J by 6 bases, with 9 bases left in between. This CDR3 spans 12 amino acids. CDR3 sequence: CASSQPADTQYF. In nucleotides, the CDR3 is TGTGCCAGCAGCCAGCCCGCGGATACGCAGTATTTT.